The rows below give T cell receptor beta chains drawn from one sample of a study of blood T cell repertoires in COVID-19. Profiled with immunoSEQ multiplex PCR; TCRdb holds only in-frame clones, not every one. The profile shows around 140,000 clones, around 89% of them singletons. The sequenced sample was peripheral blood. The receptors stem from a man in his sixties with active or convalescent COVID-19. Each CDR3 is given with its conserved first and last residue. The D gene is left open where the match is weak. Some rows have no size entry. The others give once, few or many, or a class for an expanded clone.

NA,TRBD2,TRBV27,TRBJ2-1,TGTGCCAGCAGTTTATCAGGCGGGAGGGCTTCGGGGTTATACAATGAGCAGTTCTTC,CASSLSGGRASGLYNEQFF
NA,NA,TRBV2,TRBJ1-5,TGTGCCAGCAGTGACCAAAGCAATCAGCCCCAGCATTTT,CASSDQSNQPQHF
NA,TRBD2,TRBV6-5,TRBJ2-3,TGTGCCAGCAGTTACGCGATTAGCGGGGGCACAGATACGCAGTATTTT,CASSYAISGGTDTQYF
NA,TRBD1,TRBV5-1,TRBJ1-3,TGCGCCAGCAGCTTACAGGGGATCTCTGGAAACACCATATATTTT,CASSLQGISGNTIYF
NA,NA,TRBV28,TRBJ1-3,TGTGCCAGCAAACTCCCCGGAGTGAACACCATATATTTT,CASKLPGVNTIYF
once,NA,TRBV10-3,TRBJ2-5,TGTGCCACGTGGGCGGCGGGGCAAGAGACCCAGTACTTC,CATWAAGQETQYF
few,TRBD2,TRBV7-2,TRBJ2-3,TGTGCCAGCAGCTTCGGTCTTGGCGGGGGGGCAAGAGATACGCAGTATTTT,CASSFGLGGGARDTQYF
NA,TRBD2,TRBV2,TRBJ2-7,TGTGCCACAACCGGGACTAGCGGGGGTGAGCAGTACTTC,CATTGTSGGEQYF
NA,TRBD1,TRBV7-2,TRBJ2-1,TGTGCCAGCAGCCGCAAATCGGGGACAGGGAGCTCCTACAATGAGCAGTTCTTC,CASSRKSGTGSSYNEQFF
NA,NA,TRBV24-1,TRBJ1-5,TGTGCCACCAGTGATCCTGACGTACGGACGGGAGATAGCAATCAGCCCCAGCATTTT,CATSDPDVRTGDSNQPQHF
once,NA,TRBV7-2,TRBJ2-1,TGTGCCAGCAGCCCCGGGAGTCAGGGAAGCAATGAGCAGTTCTTC,CASSPGSQGSNEQFF
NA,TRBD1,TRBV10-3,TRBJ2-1,TGTGCCATCAGTGAGGGGACAGCATACAATGAGCAGTTCTTC,CAISEGTAYNEQFF
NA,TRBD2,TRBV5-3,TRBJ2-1,TGTGCCAGAAGGCCTGTCGGGACTAGCGGGAGATACAATGAGCAGTTCTTC,CARRPVGTSGRYNEQFF
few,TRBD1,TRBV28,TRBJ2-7,TGTGCCAGCGCAGGCCCGGGACAGGGGGCCTACGAGCAGTACTTC,CASAGPGQGAYEQYF
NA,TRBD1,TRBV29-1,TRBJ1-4,TGCAGCGGGACAGGGTCTAATGAAAAACTGTTTTTT,CSGTGSNEKLFF